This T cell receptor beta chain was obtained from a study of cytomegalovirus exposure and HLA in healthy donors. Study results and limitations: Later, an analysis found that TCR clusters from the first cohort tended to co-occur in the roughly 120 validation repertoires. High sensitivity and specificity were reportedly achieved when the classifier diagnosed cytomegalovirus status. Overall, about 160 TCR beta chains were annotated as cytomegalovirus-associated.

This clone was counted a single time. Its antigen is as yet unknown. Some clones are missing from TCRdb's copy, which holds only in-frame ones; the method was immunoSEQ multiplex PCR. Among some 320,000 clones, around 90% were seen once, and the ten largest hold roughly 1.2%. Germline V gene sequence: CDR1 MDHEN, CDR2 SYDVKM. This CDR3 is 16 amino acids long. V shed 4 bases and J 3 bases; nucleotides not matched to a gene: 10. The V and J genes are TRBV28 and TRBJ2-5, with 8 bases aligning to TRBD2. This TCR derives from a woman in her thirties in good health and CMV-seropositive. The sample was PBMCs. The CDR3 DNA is TGTGCCAGCAGTTCCTCGGGCGCGGGGGGCAAAGAGACCCAGTACTTC. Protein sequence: CASSSSGAGGKETQYF.